This paragraph reports one T cell receptor (beta chain). What it binds is unknown. Clones were read by immunoSEQ multiplex PCR, and TCRdb kept only the in-frame ones, dropping some. The data hold about 46,000 clones, with around 87% observed a single time. The CDR3 is made up of 15 amino acids. Germline-derived CDR1 and CDR2 are LGHNT and FRNRAP. J lost 8 bases, V lost 0 bases, and 6 bases had no gene match. The data were obtained in a study of OX40 agonist ivuxolimab in advanced cancers. Looking at the study overall: Every patient in dose escalation had hepatocellular carcinoma, melanoma, renal cell or head and neck cancer. Anti-PD-1, anti-PD-L1 or anti-CTLA-4 therapy given earlier was allowed, and approximately 40% had some.

The study's findings and limits: Among the lowest levels of clonal expansion were found in partial responders at 0.1-3.0 mg/kg.

The rearrangement uses TRBV12-5 and TRBJ1-1, with 10 bases fitting TRBD1. The material was CD4+ or CD8+ T cells sorted from blood, obtained in a trial of the OX40 agonist ivuxolimab. This TCR came from an adult with an advanced solid tumor such as melanoma, head and neck, liver or kidney cancer. This CDR3 reads CASGLVLGTGAEAFF. CDR3 coding DNA: TGTGCTAGTGGTTTGGTATTAGGGACAGGGGCCGAAGCTTTCTTT.